This T cell receptor (beta chain) was sequenced in a study of T cell repertoires in cytomegalovirus infection. MiXCR, applied by TCRdb to the reads, yields one record per CDR3 protein. The sample includes about 130,000 distinct CDR3 sequences, approximately 8.8% of them seen just once. Germline V lookup: CDR1 SGHDT, CDR2 YYEEEE. Trimming left V 1 base short and J 5 bases short, with 16 bases between. CDR3 size: 16 residues. This clonotype was counted many times. The source is a human donor in good health (CMV status not recorded). Some clones in this sample may be carry-over from other donors' samples. Sequenced material: PBMCs. The V call is TRBV5-6, the J call TRBJ2-1, with D unclear. The CDR3 coding sequence is TGTGCCAGCAGCTTGTACGCAGGTCCTCGGGACAATGAGCAGTTCTTC. Its protein product is CASSLYAGPRDNEQFF.